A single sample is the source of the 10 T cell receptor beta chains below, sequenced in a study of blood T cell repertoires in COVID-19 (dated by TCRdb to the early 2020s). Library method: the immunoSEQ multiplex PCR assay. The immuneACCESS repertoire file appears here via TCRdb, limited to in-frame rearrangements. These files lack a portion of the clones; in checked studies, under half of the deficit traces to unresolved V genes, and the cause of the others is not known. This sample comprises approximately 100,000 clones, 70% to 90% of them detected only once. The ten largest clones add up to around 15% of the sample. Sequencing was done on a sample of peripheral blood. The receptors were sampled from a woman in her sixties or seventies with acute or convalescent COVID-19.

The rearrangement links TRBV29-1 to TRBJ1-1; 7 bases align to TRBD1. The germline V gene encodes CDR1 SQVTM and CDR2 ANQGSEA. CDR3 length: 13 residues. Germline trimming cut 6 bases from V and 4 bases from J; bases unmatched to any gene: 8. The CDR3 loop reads CSVAGQTRTEAFF. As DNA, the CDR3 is TGCAGCGTGGCGGGACAGACGCGCACTGAAGCTTTCTTT.

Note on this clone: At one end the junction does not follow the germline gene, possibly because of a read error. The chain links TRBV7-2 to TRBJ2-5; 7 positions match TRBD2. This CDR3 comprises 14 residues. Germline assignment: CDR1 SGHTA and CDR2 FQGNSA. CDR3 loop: CASSLAGVQETQYF. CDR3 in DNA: TGTGCCAGCAGTTTAGCGGGCGTCCAGGAGACCCAGTACTTC.

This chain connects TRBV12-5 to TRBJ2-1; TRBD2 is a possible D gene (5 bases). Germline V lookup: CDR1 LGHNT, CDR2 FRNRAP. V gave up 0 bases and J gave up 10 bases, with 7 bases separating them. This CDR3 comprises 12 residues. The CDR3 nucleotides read TGTGCTAGTGGTTTGGTACGCGGGGAGCAGTTCTTC. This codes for CASGLVRGEQFF.

CDR3 amino acids: CASSSTGDTEAFF. The CDR3 DNA is TGTGCCAGCTCATCGACAGGGGACACTGAAGCTTTCTTT. The chain has TRBV18 and TRBJ1-1; 8 bases map to TRBD1. There are 13 residues in the CDR3. CDR1 and CDR2 from the germline V gene are KGHSH and LQKENI. The trim removed 5 bases at V and 3 bases at J, leaving 2 bases unmatched.

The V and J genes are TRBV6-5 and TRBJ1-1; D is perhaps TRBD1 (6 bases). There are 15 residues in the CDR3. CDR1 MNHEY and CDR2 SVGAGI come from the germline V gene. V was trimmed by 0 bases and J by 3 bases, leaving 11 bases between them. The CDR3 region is CASSYSGARDTEAFF. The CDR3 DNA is TGTGCCAGCAGTTACTCGGGGGCACGGGACACTGAAGCTTTCTTT.

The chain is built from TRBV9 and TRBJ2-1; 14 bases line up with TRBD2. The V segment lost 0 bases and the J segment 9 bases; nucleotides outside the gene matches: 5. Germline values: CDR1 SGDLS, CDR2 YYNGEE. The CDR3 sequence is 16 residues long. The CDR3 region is CASSVEFGLAGGEQFF. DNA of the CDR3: TGTGCCAGCAGCGTAGAATTCGGACTAGCGGGAGGTGAGCAGTTCTTC.

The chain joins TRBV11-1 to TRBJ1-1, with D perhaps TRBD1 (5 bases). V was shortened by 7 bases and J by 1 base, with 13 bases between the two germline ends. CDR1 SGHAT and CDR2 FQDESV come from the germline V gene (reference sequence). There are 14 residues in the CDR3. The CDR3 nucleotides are TGTGCCAGCAACCCGCGGGGCAGGAACACTGAAGCTTTCTTT. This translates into CASNPRGRNTEAFF. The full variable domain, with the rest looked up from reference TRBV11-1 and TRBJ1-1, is EAEVAQSPRYKITEKSQAVAFWCDPISGHATLYWYRQILGQGPELLVQFQDESVVDDSQLPKDRFSAERLKGVDSTLKIQPAELGDSAMYLCASNPRGRNTEAFFGQGTRLTVV.

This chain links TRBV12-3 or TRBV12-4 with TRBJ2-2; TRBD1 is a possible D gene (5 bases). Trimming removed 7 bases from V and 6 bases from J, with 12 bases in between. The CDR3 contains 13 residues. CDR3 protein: CASTIRTPGELFF. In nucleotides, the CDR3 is TGTGCCAGCACCATACGGACACCCGGGGAGCTGTTTTTT.

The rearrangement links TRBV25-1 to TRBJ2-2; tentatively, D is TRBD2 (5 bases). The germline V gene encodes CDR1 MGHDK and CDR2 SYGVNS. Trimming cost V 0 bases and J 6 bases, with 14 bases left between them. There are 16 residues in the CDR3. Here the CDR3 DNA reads TGTGCCAGCAGTGAATATACATCTAGAGGGTCCGGGGAGCTGTTTTTT. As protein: CASSEYTSRGSGELFF.

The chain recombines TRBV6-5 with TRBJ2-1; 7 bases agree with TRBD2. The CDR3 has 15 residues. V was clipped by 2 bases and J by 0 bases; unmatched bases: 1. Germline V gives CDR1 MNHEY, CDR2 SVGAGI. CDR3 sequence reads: CASSYERGSYNEQFF. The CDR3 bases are TGTGCCAGCAGTTACGAGCGGGGCTCCTACAATGAGCAGTTCTTC.